This paragraph covers one T cell receptor (beta chain) sequence. Its antigen is unidentified. The source of the sample is a study of cytomegalovirus exposure and HLA in healthy donors. This CDR3 region has 13 residues. Germline values: CDR1 SEHNR, CDR2 FQNEAQ (reference sequence). V lost 8 bases and J lost 5, with 12 bases in between. Findings of the study overall: With further analysis later on, most CMV-associated TCR beta chains appeared HLA-restricted.

Nominal health characterized the donors when sampled, though unrecorded immune exposures were likely. This PCR relied on a set of 60 Vbeta primers and 13 Jbeta primers. Methods used by the authors: The count from a later analysis was roughly 80 million unique TCR beta chains, around 11 million of them shared. Generated by immunoSEQ multiplex PCR, the TCRdb table keeps only in-frame clones and is missing some. The V and J calls and clone size were taken over from that table, and D and trimming were inferred from the DNA. The repertoire includes 100,000 to 150,000 clones, 81% of them detected once, and about 0.7% sits in the top ten.

Sequencing was carried out using PBMCs. The receptor's source is a man between 18 and 29 years old in good health and CMV-seronegative. The rearrangement uses TRBV7-9 and TRBJ2-2; D might be TRBD1 (5 bases). CDR3 sequence: CASGNRTTGELFF. The CDR3 DNA reads TGTGCCAGCGGCAATCGGACAACCGGGGAGCTGTTTTTT.